This T cell receptor beta chain appears in the sequencing data of a study of graft-versus-host responses after intestinal transplantation. On the study more broadly: Among the recipients, transplants were multivisceral, liver-intestinal, or isolated intestinal.

Study-wide results and caveats: Graft-donor T cell macrochimerism coincided with high graft-versus-host to host-versus-graft clonal ratios in allografts. Association was observed between peak circulating GvH clone levels and early post-transplant HvG declines. Recipient marrow harbored GvH clones, some of which surfaced first in ileum or blood.

This table comes from immunoSEQ multiplex PCR, and its TCRdb copy is limited to in-frame clones, with some not included. The sample carries around 92,000 clones, about 82% recorded once. In the case of this clone: Antigen specificity is unknown.

With 5 bases clipped from V and 6 bases from J, the junction kept 3 bases outside the gene matches. CDR3 size: 13 residues. Germline lookup yields CDR1 PRHDT and CDR2 FYEKMQ (reference sequence). The sequencing used PBMCs, collected 255 days after intestinal transplant. This sequence joins TRBV13 and TRBJ1-3, with TRBD1 matching 8 bases. The clonotype was recovered from a human patient who received an intestinal transplant, so some T cells may come from the graft donor. The CDR3 is CASSPDRENTIYF. The CDR3 nucleotides are TGTGCCAGCAGCCCGGACAGGGAAAACACCATATATTTT. Using reference TRBV13 and TRBJ1-3 for the parts outside the CDR3, the full variable domain is AAGVIQSPRHLIKEKRETATLKCYPIPRHDTVYWYQQGPGQDPQFLISFYEKMQSDKGSIPDRFSAQQFSDYHSELNMSSLELGDSALYFCASSPDRENTIYFGEGSWLTVV.